Sequencing of this T cell receptor beta chain was carried out in a study of T cell repertoires in cytomegalovirus infection. Whole-study context: Indicated by public TCR beta signatures were CMV infection and matching HLA type. Study-wide results and caveats: Cumulative frequency (of public TCR beta family members) identified carriers of CMV plus the relevant HLA.

This clonotype appeared many times. Its matching antigen is unknown. The CDR3 loop spans 14 amino acids. Trimming took 5 bases from V and 8 from J, leaving 15 bases between them. Looked up from germline, CDR1 is SGHVS and CDR2 is FNYEAQ. TCRdb ran MiXCR on the reads and lists one entry per CDR3 protein. Of a few hundred thousand distinct CDR3 sequences listed, roughly 15% were seen once; the top ten hold around 11%. What was sequenced was PBMCs. The clonotype originates from a human donor in good health (CMV status not recorded). Some clones in this sample may be carry-over from other donors' samples. The J gene is TRBJ2-2, the V gene TRBV7-6; D uncertain. CDR3 sequence: CASSPLARRGELFF. In nucleotides, the CDR3 is TGTGCCAGCAGCCCCCTGGCCCGAAGGGGGGAGCTGTTTTTT.